This TCR beta chain was observed in a study of a mutant IDH1 vaccine in newly diagnosed glioma. Here immunoSEQ multiplex PCR was the method, and the copy in TCRdb shows in-frame clones only, minus some. The sample holds more than 50,000 clones, 86% seen once. The time point: baseline, week 1 (first vaccination visit). Treatment: pre-vaccination baseline after standard-of-care therapy. V lost 5 bases and J 6 bases, leaving 13 bases between the germline ends. Germline assignment: CDR1 MDHEN and CDR2 SYDVKM. This CDR3 is 13 amino acids long. The source of this sequence is a man aged 25 to 40 with glioma. The chain carries TRBV28 and TRBJ1-2; D gene unclear. The material was PBMCs, obtained from a glioma patient treated with radiotherapy, temozolomide or both. For the CDR3, the DNA is TGTGCCAGCAGTCCGGACCTGATGGATGGCTACACCTTC. Translated, it gives CASSPDLMDGYTF.